Listed here are 17 T cell receptor beta chains from one sample, sequenced in a study of blood T cell repertoires in COVID-19. Sequencing was performed with immunoSEQ multiplex PCR; in TCRdb, only in-frame clones are kept and a portion is missing. The sample contains approximately 460,000 clones, 75% to 90% of which appear only once. Input material: peripheral blood. Receptors were obtained from a young man with COVID-19, enrolled during active disease.

The V and J genes are TRBV11-3 and TRBJ2-3, with D possibly matching TRBD2 (6 bases). The V end was cut by 8 bases, the J end by 6 bases, with 21 bases between. CDR3 length: 15 residues. CDR1 is SGHNT and CDR2 is YENEEA in the germline V gene. The CDR3 sequence: CASSIGGLREDTQYF. The CDR3 DNA follows: TGTGCCAGCTCAATCGGGGGTTTAAGAGAGGATACGCAGTATTTT.

The chain employs TRBV5-1 and TRBJ1-5; D is possibly TRBD1 (6 bases). Germline CDR1 is SGHRS and CDR2 is YFSETQ. V was trimmed by 5 bases and J by 0 bases, leaving 15 bases between them. This CDR3 is built from 16 residues. The CDR3 loop reads CASSYTGPYSNQPQHF. The CDR3 coding sequence is TGCGCCAGCAGTTATACAGGGCCCTATAGCAATCAGCCCCAGCATTTT.

This sequence joins TRBV7-9 and TRBJ2-3; a weak D match, TRBD2 (5 bases). With 1 base removed from V and 4 bases from J, the gap between germline ends came to 9 bases. The CDR3 has 14 residues. Germline V CDR1 and CDR2: SEHNR, FQNEAQ (reference sequence). In DNA, the CDR3 is TGTGCCAGCAGCTTAGGGTCCGGGGCAGATACGCAGTATTTT. Its translation: CASSLGSGADTQYF.

The J gene is TRBJ2-4, the V gene TRBV29-1; D remains ambiguous. The V end lost 6 bases, the J end lost 8 bases, and 17 bases lay between the germline ends. Germline V lookup: CDR1 SQVTM, CDR2 ANQGSEA. CDR3 length equals 13 residues. The DNA for the CDR3 is TGCAGCGTCGCGCGCCCTCCCCTGGACATTCAGTACTTC. Its translation is CSVARPPLDIQYF. Combining the CDR3 with reference TRBV29-1 and TRBJ2-4 gives the whole variable domain SAVISQKPSRDICQRGTSLTIQCQVDSQVTMMFWYRQQPGQSLTLIATANQGSEATYESGFVIDKFPISRPNLTFSTLTVSNMSPEDSSIYLCSVARPPLDIQYFGAGTRLSVL.

The genes are TRBV25-1 and TRBJ2-7; D might be TRBD1 (5 bases). Germline lookup yields CDR1 MGHDK and CDR2 SYGVNS. Trimming shortened V by 1 base and J by 3 bases, and 13 bases separated the two germline ends. This CDR3 spans 15 amino acids. CDR3 region: CASSESPDGHYEQYF. The DNA for the CDR3 is TGTGCCAGCAGTGAATCCCCGGACGGACACTACGAGCAGTACTTC.

The chain uses TRBV7-2 and TRBJ2-3; 8 nucleotides align to TRBD1. This CDR3 is 16 amino acids long. In germline, CDR1 is SGHTA, CDR2 FQGNSA. The ends lost 4 bases at V and 5 bases at J; junction bases unmatched: 11. In DNA, the CDR3 is TGTGCCAGCAGCTCGCCGGGACAGGTCCTGCGAGATACGCAGTATTTT. Protein product: CASSSPGQVLRDTQYF.

The chain links TRBV10-2 to TRBJ2-3, with 7 bases aligning to TRBD2. Unmatched junction bases numbered 8, after V lost 6 bases and J lost 11 bases. This CDR3 comprises 12 residues. Germline V gene sequence: CDR1 WSHSY, CDR2 SAAADI. This CDR3 is CASRQSGAEQYF. CDR3 nucleotides: TGCGCCAGCAGACAAAGCGGGGCCGAGCAGTATTTT.

The table lists this clone with a few counts. The V and J genes are TRBV5-1 and TRBJ1-3, with TRBD1 identical over 7 bases. The CDR3 sequence is 14 residues long. Germline V gives CDR1 SGHRS, CDR2 YFSETQ. Losses at the gene ends were 0 bases for V and 6 bases for J; bases not matched to a gene: 3. The CDR3 here is CASSLGQGENTIYF. The CDR3 coding sequence is TGCGCCAGCAGCTTGGGACAGGGAGAAAACACCATATATTTT.

V gene TRBV6-1 combines with J gene TRBJ2-1; TRBD2 matches at 10 bases. The V segment lost 3 bases and the J segment 4 bases; nucleotides outside the gene matches: 3. This CDR3 is 15 amino acids long. CDR1 is MNHNS, CDR2 SASEGT, per germline. CDR3 DNA sequence: TGTGCCAGCAGTGAGAGAGCGGGGGGGTACAATGAGCAGTTCTTC. Protein sequence: CASSERAGGYNEQFF.

The chain is built from TRBV2 and TRBJ2-2; 7 bases agree with TRBD2. The CDR3 consists of 13 residues. Germline V lookup: CDR1 SNHLY, CDR2 FYNNEI. Trimming took 8 bases from V and 7 from J; bases not matched to a gene: 7. CDR3 in DNA: TGTGCCAGCTCGCGGGAGACCGACGGGGAGCTGTTTTTT. This encodes CASSRETDGELFF.

V usage is TRBV11-2 and J usage is TRBJ2-3; the match to TRBD2 covers 8 bases. Trimming removed 2 bases from V and 6 bases from J; junction bases left unmatched: 10. Germline loops: CDR1 SGHAT, CDR2 FQNNGV. The CDR3 extends over 16 amino acids. The CDR3 DNA follows: TGTGCCAGCAGCTTAAGCCCAGCGGGAGTGGTGGATACGCAGTATTTT. This sequence encodes CASSLSPAGVVDTQYF.

The chain recombines TRBV6-5 with TRBJ2-3; D is perhaps TRBD2 (6 bases). Germline V gene lookup returns CDR1 MNHEY and CDR2 SVGAGI. The ends were cut back, 5 bases at V and 5 bases at J, with 17 bases in the middle. This CDR3 contains 15 residues. CDR3 DNA sequence: TGTGCCAGCAGTCCCGGGACTCTCTCCCGAGATACGCAGTATTTT. Translated, it gives CASSPGTLSRDTQYF.

The chain carries TRBV10-3 and TRBJ2-5; possible D gene TRBD2, 5 bases. The ends were cut back, 2 bases at V and 5 bases at J, with 9 bases in the middle. CDR3 length equals 13 residues. Germline lookup yields CDR1 ENHRY and CDR2 SYGVKD. The CDR3 here is CAISETPGETQYF. CDR3 DNA sequence: TGTGCCATCAGTGAGACCCCGGGGGAGACCCAGTACTTC.

J is TRBJ1-3 and V is TRBV4-1; 8 nucleotides match TRBD1. The germline CDR1 and CDR2 sequences are MGHRA and YSYEKL. The V gene end was trimmed by 2 bases and the J gene end by 0 bases; junction bases not matched to a gene: 6. The CDR3 is 17 residues long. For the CDR3, the DNA is TGCGCCAGCAGCCAACCTCGGACAGGGCGCTCTGGAAACACCATATATTTT. Translating gives CASSQPRTGRSGNTIYF.

The chain recombines TRBV21-1 with TRBJ1-2; the table's D call, TRBD1, was not checked against the DNA. TRBV21-1 is classified as a pseudogene. The CDR3 is made up of 15 amino acids. The CDR3 DNA reads as TGTGCCAGCAGCATAAGACGGGACAGGGGGCTTGGCTACACCTTC. This codes for CASSIRRDRGLGYTF.

This clone has just a few counts. The chain joins TRBV19 to TRBJ1-1, with TRBD1 identical over 8 bases. Germline-derived CDR1 and CDR2 are LNHDA and SQIVND (reference sequence). CDR3 length equals 15 residues. The V gene end was trimmed by 6 bases and the J gene end by 1 base; junction bases not matched to a gene: 7. The CDR3 reads CASRTTGARNTEAFF. The CDR3 DNA follows: TGTGCCAGTAGGACGACAGGGGCCCGGAACACTGAAGCTTTCTTT.

The V call is TRBV12-5, the J call TRBJ2-2; unclear D gene. CDR1 is LGHNT, CDR2 FRNRAP, per germline. Trimming removed 6 bases at V and 2 bases at J, with 4 bases between. This CDR3 region has 12 residues. Here the CDR3 reads CASGTNTGELFF. The CDR3 bases are TGTGCTAGTGGCACTAACACCGGGGAGCTGTTTTTT.